This T cell receptor (beta chain) originates from a study of shared clonotypes between healthy human individuals. Germline loops: CDR1 ENHRY, CDR2 SYGVKD. V gave up 0 bases and J gave up 4 bases, with 7 bases separating them. This CDR3 has 14 amino acids. Repertoires were generated with immunoSEQ multiplex PCR, while TCRdb's copy carries only in-frame clones and drops some. This sample has roughly 590,000 clones, with 95% to 96% found just once. CD45RO-negative, CCR7-positively selected cells formed the naive CD8 fraction, excluding terminally differentiated effector memory CD45RA+ cells. What was sequenced was naive CD8+ T cells sorted from blood. The receptor was isolated from a woman in her thirties in good health. The chain has TRBV10-3 and TRBJ1-5, with a possible D match to TRBD1 (6 bases). In DNA form, the CDR3 reads TGTGCCATCAGTGAGTCAGGACAGAATCAGCCCCAGCATTTT. It codes for CAISESGQNQPQHF.